The clone carrying this TCR beta chain was counted only a few times. As yet, its antigen is unknown. This sample was included in a study of blood T cells in healthy people across ages. The V gene lost 4 bases and the J gene lost 8 bases, with 19 bases spanning the gap. CDR3 length: 15 residues. Germline values: CDR1 SGDLS, CDR2 YYNGEE. Study observations and caveats: In long-lived donors, naive CD4+ cell counts and diversity exceeded those of aged donors. Correlation between TCR beta diversity and naive T cell percentage was strong.

Together with a sample-barcoded 5' primer, a J-beta primer mix was included in a second PCR lasting about 6 to 12 cycles. A single record per CDR3 protein comes from TCRdb applying MiXCR to the 5' RACE reads. This table has some 1.5 million distinct CDR3 sequences, 28% appearing once. Sequencing used blood. The chain combines TRBV9 with TRBJ2-1; a possible D gene is TRBD2 (5 bases). The TCR sequence derives from a woman in her twenties or thirties in good health. In nucleotides, the CDR3 is TGTGCCAGCAGCAGGGCTAGTCGGGGAAGCGATGAGCAGTTCTTC. It is translated as CASSRASRGSDEQFF.